Below, 10 T cell receptor beta chains from the same sample are listed, as sequenced in a study of T cell responses to AZD1222 COVID-19 vaccine. Measured with immunoSEQ multiplex PCR; TCRdb has only the in-frame clones, and not every one. The repertoire holds approximately 70,000 clones, with more than 75% as singletons. The specimen comprised peripheral blood, sampled on day 0 of AZD1222 vaccination. The receptors here all came from an adult in good health.

The J gene is TRBJ2-4, the V gene TRBV5-5; 7 bases map to TRBD1. CDR1 SGHKS and CDR2 YYEKEE come from the germline V gene (reference sequence). V was pared by 4 bases and J by 4 bases, with 5 bases of the junction left unmatched. The CDR3 has 14 amino acids. CDR3 sequence: CASSPGTAKNIQYF. CDR3 nucleotide sequence: TGTGCCAGCAGCCCCGGGACAGCAAAAAACATTCAGTACTTC.

The rearrangement links TRBV5-8 to TRBJ2-2; 7 bases agree with TRBD1. The trim removed 5 bases at V and 6 bases at J, leaving 7 bases unmatched. CDR1 is SGHTS and CDR2 is YDEGEE in the germline V gene. The CDR3 is 14 residues long. The CDR3 region has the DNA TGTGCCAGCAGACTCGACAGGGATCCCGGGGAGCTGTTTTTT. Amino acids: CASRLDRDPGELFF.

This sequence joins TRBV11-2 and TRBJ2-3; TRBD1 or TRBD2 may be the D gene (6 bases each). Trimming pared 3 bases from V and 4 bases from J, leaving 11 bases between. CDR3 length: 14 amino acids. CDR1 SGHAT and CDR2 FQNNGV come from the germline V gene. CDR3 sequence: CASSFGRGADTQYF. The CDR3 DNA sequence: TGTGCCAGCAGCTTTGGTAGGGGGGCAGATACGCAGTATTTT.

The CDR3: CASSPTGGDTQYF. Here the CDR3 DNA reads TGTGCCAGCAGCCCGACAGGGGGAGATACGCAGTATTTT. The chain couples TRBV11-3 to TRBJ2-3, with TRBD1 identical over 9 bases. Germline CDR1 and CDR2: SGHNT and YENEEA. CDR3 length: 13 amino acids. Trimming cost V 5 bases and J 5 bases; bases outside gene matches: 2.

Remarks on this clone: The sample contains more than one DNA sequence encoding this CDR3. The chain couples TRBV7-2 to TRBJ2-1, with D unresolved. The CDR3 loop spans 13 amino acids. V shed 3 bases and J shed 6 bases, with 9 bases lying between them. Germline lookup yields CDR1 SGHTA and CDR2 FQGNSA. CDR3 residues: CASSFGSSNEQFF. The CDR3 region has the DNA TGTGCCAGCAGCTTTGGTAGCAGCAATGAGCAGTTCTTC.

This chain uses TRBV30 with TRBJ2-7, with TRBD1 matching over 7 bases. This CDR3 has 16 residues. Per germline, CDR1 GTSNPN and CDR2 SVGIG (reference sequence). The junction had 14 bases not matched to a gene; V was cut back by 0 bases and J by 6 bases. CDR3 DNA sequence: TGTGCCTGGAGTGTAGGTCGTACAGGGGTCCGGTGCGAGCAGTACTTC. Protein product: CAWSVGRTGVRCEQYF.

The rearrangement joins TRBV5-1 to TRBJ2-7, with no clear D. Trimming took 3 bases from V and 4 from J, leaving 14 bases between them. Germline V gene sequence: CDR1 SGHRS, CDR2 YFSETQ. The CDR3 is 14 amino acids. The CDR3 region is CASSSDLDGYEQYF. Written as DNA, the CDR3 is TGCGCCAGCAGCTCCGACCTGGACGGGTACGAGCAGTACTTC.

The chain recombines TRBV7-3 with TRBJ2-1; TRBD1 agrees at 9 bases. From germline, CDR1 is SGHTA and CDR2 FQGTGA. The V gene end was trimmed by 5 bases and the J gene end by 2 bases; junction bases not matched to a gene: 4. The CDR3 length is 15 residues. CDR3 in DNA: TGTGCCAGCAGCCAAGGGACAGGGACCTACAATGAGCAGTTCTTC. The encoded protein is CASSQGTGTYNEQFF.

This clone has only one observation. This chain joins TRBV27 and TRBJ2-3; TRBD1 matches 10 bases. V shed 4 bases and J 3 bases; nucleotides not matched to a gene: 7. This CDR3 comprises 16 residues. Germline V lookup: CDR1 MNHEY, CDR2 SMNVEV (reference sequence). CDR3 sequence: CASSWFRGQGTDTQYF. CDR3 in DNA: TGTGCCAGCAGTTGGTTTAGGGGACAGGGGACAGATACGCAGTATTTT.

This rearrangement joins TRBV3-1 (or the pseudogene TRBV3-2) to TRBJ2-7; D is unresolved. Trimming stripped 0 bases from V and 7 bases from J, with 16 bases between. The CDR3 sequence is 15 residues long. Germline lookup yields CDR1 LGHDT and CDR2 YNNKEL (reference sequence). For the CDR3, the DNA is TGTGCCAGCAGCCAAGATATAAGTTCCCCTAGGGAGCAGTACTTC. Protein product: CASSQDISSPREQYF.